These T cell receptor beta chains were read from a single sample in a study of T cells after yellow fever vaccination. TCRdb re-called the 5' RACE reads through MiXCR, storing one row per CDR3 protein. The sample includes around 250,000 distinct CDR3 sequences, less than 9% of them seen just once. Source: CD4+ T cells sorted from PBMCs, taken 15 days after the yellow fever booster vaccination. The source of these receptors is a man aged 25-45 years who received the YFV17D yellow fever vaccine. Both conserved end residues are part of each CDR3. Fields, in order: CDR3 protein, CDR3 DNA, D gene, clone size, V gene, J gene. The D gene is left open where the match is weak. A row's size may be missing; if present it is once, few, many or a size class.

CDR3aa: CSATVAGIHNEQFF; CDR3nt: TGCAGTGCTACCGTGGCAGGGATCCACAATGAGCAGTTCTTC; d_gene: NA; abundance: NA; v_gene: TRBV20-1; j_gene: TRBJ2-1
CDR3aa: CASSSGGRSDTQYF; CDR3nt: TGTGCCAGCAGCTCGGGGGGCCGTAGCGATACGCAGTATTTT; d_gene: NA; abundance: NA; v_gene: TRBV7-1; j_gene: TRBJ2-3
CDR3aa: CASSLGGLQGEAYEQYF; CDR3nt: TGCGCCAGCAGCTTGGGCGGGTTACAGGGGGAAGCCTACGAGCAGTACTTC; d_gene: TRBD1; abundance: few; v_gene: TRBV5-1; j_gene: TRBJ2-7
CDR3aa: CASSYQNNEQFF; CDR3nt: TGTGCCAGCAGCTACCAAAACAATGAGCAGTTCTTC; d_gene: NA; abundance: many; v_gene: TRBV7-2; j_gene: TRBJ2-1
CDR3aa: CASSLYLGQGRMNTEAFF; CDR3nt: TGTGCCAGCAGTTTATATTTGGGACAGGGTAGGATGAACACTGAAGCTTTCTTT; d_gene: TRBD1; abundance: many; v_gene: TRBV27; j_gene: TRBJ1-1
CDR3aa: CASSPRGGGSYNEQFF; CDR3nt: TGTGCCAGCAGCCCTCGGGGGGGGGGCTCCTACAATGAGCAGTTCTTC; d_gene: TRBD2; abundance: few; v_gene: TRBV6-5; j_gene: TRBJ2-1
CDR3aa: CASSELSRLQYF; CDR3nt: TGTGCCAGCAGTGAGTTAAGCCGATTACAGTATTTT; d_gene: NA; abundance: few; v_gene: TRBV2; j_gene: TRBJ2-3
CDR3aa: CSAWHVYIQETQYF; CDR3nt: TGCAGTGCGTGGCACGTCTATATCCAAGAGACCCAGTACTTC; d_gene: NA; abundance: NA; v_gene: TRBV20-1; j_gene: TRBJ2-5
CDR3aa: CASSFHPTGDEQYF; CDR3nt: TGTGCCAGTAGTTTCCACCCGACAGGGGACGAGCAGTACTTC; d_gene: TRBD1; abundance: few; v_gene: TRBV19; j_gene: TRBJ2-7
CDR3aa: CASSLGRSSYNEQFF; CDR3nt: TGCGCCAGCAGCTTGGGGCGGAGCTCCTACAATGAGCAGTTCTTC; d_gene: NA; abundance: few; v_gene: TRBV5-1; j_gene: TRBJ2-1
CDR3aa: CASSSLAGGRHTQYF; CDR3nt: TGTGCCAGCAGCTCTTTAGCGGGAGGCCGTCATACGCAGTATTTT; d_gene: TRBD2; abundance: NA; v_gene: TRBV7-6; j_gene: TRBJ2-3
CDR3aa: CASQAVQETQYF; CDR3nt: TGTGCCAGCCAAGCGGTCCAAGAGACCCAGTACTTC; d_gene: NA; abundance: NA; v_gene: TRBV19; j_gene: TRBJ2-5
CDR3aa: CASSLMGQQLAKNIQYF; CDR3nt: TGCGCCAGCAGCTTGATGGGCCAGCAACTAGCCAAAAACATTCAGTACTTC; d_gene: NA; abundance: NA; v_gene: TRBV5-1; j_gene: TRBJ2-4
CDR3aa: CASSPLEMAGELFF; CDR3nt: TGCGCCAGCAGCCCCCTAGAGATGGCCGGGGAGCTGTTTTTT; d_gene: NA; abundance: few; v_gene: TRBV5-1; j_gene: TRBJ2-2
CDR3aa: CASSQDERGAGELFF; CDR3nt: TGCGCCAGCAGCCAAGATGAACGGGGCGCCGGGGAGCTGTTTTTT; d_gene: NA; abundance: few; v_gene: TRBV4-3; j_gene: TRBJ2-2
CDR3aa: CASSPSARSVEAFF; CDR3nt: TGTGCCAGCAGCCCCTCTGCTCGGTCCGTTGAAGCTTTCTTT; d_gene: NA; abundance: many; v_gene: TRBV3-1; j_gene: TRBJ1-1
CDR3aa: CASSPFLAGTGELFF; CDR3nt: TGTGCCAGCAGCCCCTTCTTAGCGGGGACCGGGGAGCTGTTTTTT; d_gene: TRBD2; abundance: NA; v_gene: TRBV3-1; j_gene: TRBJ2-2
CDR3aa: CASSSVGGPEQYF; CDR3nt: TGCGCCAGCAGCTCGGTCGGAGGGCCCGAGCAGTACTTC; d_gene: NA; abundance: many; v_gene: TRBV5-1; j_gene: TRBJ2-7
CDR3aa: CASSYNQGQEFF; CDR3nt: TGTGCCAGCAGTTACAATCAGGGGCAGGAGTTCTTC; d_gene: NA; abundance: many; v_gene: TRBV6-6; j_gene: TRBJ2-1
CDR3aa: CASSQGGTGPQPQHF; CDR3nt: TGTGCCAGCAGCCAAGGTGGGACAGGGCCTCAGCCCCAGCATTTT; d_gene: TRBD1; abundance: many; v_gene: TRBV3-1; j_gene: TRBJ1-5
CDR3aa: CASSLGQGFTEAFF; CDR3nt: TGTGCCAGCAGCCTCGGACAGGGTTTCACTGAAGCTTTCTTT; d_gene: TRBD1; abundance: few; v_gene: TRBV7-9; j_gene: TRBJ1-1
CDR3aa: CASSSSLLGGTNEQFF; CDR3nt: TGTGCCAGCAGTTCTTCCCTCCTCGGCGGAACAAATGAGCAGTTCTTC; d_gene: NA; abundance: few; v_gene: TRBV6-2/TRBV6-3; j_gene: TRBJ2-1
CDR3aa: CASSLSRGLHEQYF; CDR3nt: TGTGCCAGCAGCTTGTCCAGGGGGCTCCACGAGCAGTACTTC; d_gene: TRBD1; abundance: many; v_gene: TRBV7-2; j_gene: TRBJ2-7
CDR3aa: CASSGGTASDTQYF; CDR3nt: TGTGCCAGCAGCGGAGGGACGGCCTCGGATACGCAGTATTTT; d_gene: NA; abundance: few; v_gene: TRBV7-8; j_gene: TRBJ2-3
CDR3aa: CASSSRTSTPGGTQYF; CDR3nt: TGTGCCAGCAGCTCGAGGACTAGCACACCGGGGGGGACCCAGTACTTC; d_gene: TRBD2; abundance: NA; v_gene: TRBV7-2; j_gene: TRBJ2-5
CDR3aa: CASSPLSSPADTQYF; CDR3nt: TGTGCCAGCAGCCCCCTTTCGAGCCCCGCAGATACGCAGTATTTT; d_gene: NA; abundance: NA; v_gene: TRBV9; j_gene: TRBJ2-3
CDR3aa: CASSPSTSVNTGELFF; CDR3nt: TGTGCCAGCTCACCATCGACTAGCGTGAACACCGGGGAGCTGTTTTTT; d_gene: TRBD2; abundance: many; v_gene: TRBV18; j_gene: TRBJ2-2
CDR3aa: CASQGRKNSPLHF; CDR3nt: TGTGCCAGCCAGGGACGGAAAAATTCACCCCTCCACTTT; d_gene: NA; abundance: NA; v_gene: TRBV21-1; j_gene: TRBJ1-6
CDR3aa: CASSEGGKGVLSKEFF; CDR3nt: TGTGCCAGCAGTGAAGGTGGGAAGGGGGTTTTGAGTAAGGAGTTCTTC; d_gene: NA; abundance: few; v_gene: TRBV25-1; j_gene: TRBJ2-1
CDR3aa: CSAARQGRETQYF; CDR3nt: TGCAGTGCCGCCAGGCAGGGGCGAGAGACCCAGTACTTC; d_gene: NA; abundance: few; v_gene: TRBV20-1; j_gene: TRBJ2-5
CDR3aa: CSARDWERAYEQYF; CDR3nt: TGCAGTGCTAGAGATTGGGAAAGGGCCTACGAGCAGTACTTC; d_gene: NA; abundance: many; v_gene: TRBV20-1; j_gene: TRBJ2-7
CDR3aa: CASRDNYNEQFF; CDR3nt: TGTGCCAGCAGGGACAACTACAATGAGCAGTTCTTC; d_gene: NA; abundance: many; v_gene: TRBV3-1; j_gene: TRBJ2-1
CDR3aa: CASRLKMNTEAFF; CDR3nt: TGTGCCAGCAGACTTAAAATGAACACTGAAGCTTTCTTT; d_gene: NA; abundance: NA; v_gene: TRBV12-3/TRBV12-4; j_gene: TRBJ1-1
CDR3aa: CASSRQDQETQYF; CDR3nt: TGTGCCAGCTCAAGGCAGGACCAAGAGACCCAGTACTTC; d_gene: NA; abundance: many; v_gene: TRBV18; j_gene: TRBJ2-5
CDR3aa: CSVETGADTQYF; CDR3nt: TGCAGCGTAGAAACAGGGGCAGATACGCAGTATTTT; d_gene: TRBD1; abundance: many; v_gene: TRBV29-1; j_gene: TRBJ2-3
CDR3aa: CSVEGVAGVTDTQYF; CDR3nt: TGCAGCGTTGAAGGGGTGGCGGGAGTCACAGATACGCAGTATTTT; d_gene: TRBD2; abundance: many; v_gene: TRBV29-1; j_gene: TRBJ2-3
CDR3aa: CATSRETVDGKYF; CDR3nt: TGTGCCACCAGCAGAGAAACTGTAGACGGAAAGTACTTC; d_gene: NA; abundance: NA; v_gene: TRBV15; j_gene: TRBJ2-7
CDR3aa: CASSFRQANAEAFF; CDR3nt: TGCGCCAGCAGCTTCCGACAGGCGAACGCTGAAGCTTTCTTT; d_gene: NA; abundance: NA; v_gene: TRBV5-1; j_gene: TRBJ1-1
CDR3aa: CASSLALASYEQYF; CDR3nt: TGTGCCAGCAGCTTAGCGCTTGCATCCTACGAGCAGTACTTC; d_gene: NA; abundance: NA; v_gene: TRBV7-9; j_gene: TRBJ2-7
CDR3aa: CASSSPNYGYTF; CDR3nt: TGTGCCAGCTCATCCCCCAACTATGGCTACACCTTC; d_gene: NA; abundance: NA; v_gene: TRBV18; j_gene: TRBJ1-2
CDR3aa: CASSPPKREAVTDTQYF; CDR3nt: TGTGCCAGCTCACCACCGAAGCGGGAGGCAGTCACAGATACGCAGTATTTT; d_gene: TRBD2; abundance: few; v_gene: TRBV18; j_gene: TRBJ2-3
CDR3aa: CAISEGVGRYQETQYF; CDR3nt: TGTGCCATCAGTGAGGGGGTAGGACGGTACCAAGAGACCCAGTACTTC; d_gene: NA; abundance: many; v_gene: TRBV10-3; j_gene: TRBJ2-5
CDR3aa: CAWSGSRDTQYF; CDR3nt: TGTGCCTGGAGTGGGTCTCGAGATACGCAGTATTTT; d_gene: NA; abundance: NA; v_gene: TRBV30; j_gene: TRBJ2-3
CDR3aa: CASSQRSGKETQYF; CDR3nt: TGTGCCAGCAGCCAGAGAAGCGGCAAAGAGACCCAGTACTTC; d_gene: NA; abundance: NA; v_gene: TRBV3-1; j_gene: TRBJ2-5
CDR3aa: CSARVSDRDHEKLFF; CDR3nt: TGCAGTGCTAGAGTCAGCGACAGGGACCACGAAAAACTGTTTTTT; d_gene: TRBD1; abundance: many; v_gene: TRBV20-1; j_gene: TRBJ1-4
CDR3aa: CATGTSGIYEQYF; CDR3nt: TGTGCCACCGGGACTAGCGGGATTTACGAGCAGTACTTC; d_gene: TRBD2; abundance: many; v_gene: TRBV12-3/TRBV12-4; j_gene: TRBJ2-7
CDR3aa: CASRGTRSSSYNEQFF; CDR3nt: TGTGCCAGCAGGGGGACTAGGTCGAGCTCCTACAATGAGCAGTTCTTC; d_gene: TRBD2; abundance: many; v_gene: TRBV12-3/TRBV12-4; j_gene: TRBJ2-1
CDR3aa: CASSLTAGTDTQYF; CDR3nt: TGTGCCAGCAGCTTGACTGCAGGCACAGATACGCAGTATTTT; d_gene: NA; abundance: NA; v_gene: TRBV7-2; j_gene: TRBJ2-3
CDR3aa: CASSSRGHSGNTIYF; CDR3nt: TGTGCCAGCAGTTCCCGCGGTCACTCTGGAAACACCATATATTTT; d_gene: NA; abundance: NA; v_gene: TRBV6-5; j_gene: TRBJ1-3
CDR3aa: CSAPEQGPYEQYF; CDR3nt: TGCAGTGCCCCGGAGCAGGGCCCCTACGAGCAGTACTTC; d_gene: NA; abundance: many; v_gene: TRBV20-1; j_gene: TRBJ2-7
CDR3aa: CASSVTGGRADTQYF; CDR3nt: TGTGCCAGCAGCGTAACCGGCGGGAGGGCAGATACGCAGTATTTT; d_gene: TRBD2; abundance: many; v_gene: TRBV9; j_gene: TRBJ2-3
CDR3aa: CASSFGGSYYEQYF; CDR3nt: TGTGCCAGCAGCTTCGGCGGGAGTTACTACGAGCAGTACTTC; d_gene: TRBD2; abundance: NA; v_gene: TRBV5-5; j_gene: TRBJ2-7
CDR3aa: CASTTGLGDTQYF; CDR3nt: TGTGCCAGCACAACAGGGCTAGGAGATACGCAGTATTTT; d_gene: NA; abundance: NA; v_gene: TRBV11-1; j_gene: TRBJ2-3
CDR3aa: CASSSRAGGSTDTQYF; CDR3nt: TGCGCCAGCAGCTCGAGAGCGGGAGGGAGCACAGATACGCAGTATTTT; d_gene: TRBD2; abundance: NA; v_gene: TRBV5-1; j_gene: TRBJ2-3
CDR3aa: CSASPGPEGEQYF; CDR3nt: TGCAGTGCTAGCCCCGGTCCCGAGGGCGAGCAGTACTTC; d_gene: NA; abundance: few; v_gene: TRBV20-1; j_gene: TRBJ2-7
CDR3aa: CASSLQLAGLKLQYF; CDR3nt: TGCGCCAGCAGCTTGCAGCTAGCGGGCCTCAAATTGCAGTATTTT; d_gene: TRBD2; abundance: many; v_gene: TRBV5-1; j_gene: TRBJ2-3
CDR3aa: CASRPGLNSGNTIYF; CDR3nt: TGTGCCAGCAGGCCGGGCCTGAACTCTGGAAACACCATATATTTT; d_gene: NA; abundance: many; v_gene: TRBV12-3/TRBV12-4; j_gene: TRBJ1-3
CDR3aa: CASSLRQSYEQYF; CDR3nt: TGTGCCAGCAGCTTACGGCAGTCCTACGAGCAGTACTTC; d_gene: NA; abundance: many; v_gene: TRBV7-9; j_gene: TRBJ2-7
CDR3aa: CASSLPRQGQSSYEQYF; CDR3nt: TGTGCCAGCAGCTTACCCCGCCAGGGACAGAGCTCCTACGAGCAGTACTTC; d_gene: TRBD1; abundance: NA; v_gene: TRBV7-9; j_gene: TRBJ2-7